Following are 24 T cell receptor beta chains from one sample sequenced in a study of blood T cell repertoires in COVID-19. This table comes from immunoSEQ multiplex PCR, and its TCRdb copy is limited to in-frame clones, with some not included. The data contain over 130,000 clones, 70% to 90% of them singletons. The sequenced sample consisted of peripheral blood. The origin of the receptors is a human donor in a cohort sampled during active COVID-19.

This clone showed up just once. V is TRBV30 and J is TRBJ1-6; TRBD1 might be the D (5 bases). This CDR3 spans 13 amino acids. CDR1 and CDR2 (germline): GTSNPN, SVGIG (reference sequence). Between the trimmed V and J ends, which lost 2 bases and 7 bases, there was a span of 9 bases. This chain's CDR3 is CAWSHDRNSPLHF. The DNA of the CDR3 is TGTGCCTGGAGTCACGACAGAAATTCACCCCTCCACTTT. Drawing the rest from reference TRBV30 and TRBJ1-6, the complete variable domain is SQTIHQWPATLVQPVGSPLSLECTVEGTSNPNLYWYRQAAGRGLQLLFYSVGIGQISSEVPQNLSASRPQDRQFILSSKKLLLSDSGFYLCAWSHDRNSPLHFGNGTRLTVT.

The count of this clone is one. The genes are TRBV9 and TRBJ2-5, with D perhaps matching TRBD2 (6 bases). CDR1 and CDR2 from the germline V gene are SGDLS and YYNGEE. CDR3 length: 15 residues. V lost 0 bases and J lost 2, with 11 bases in between. The CDR3 loop is CASSVVGGLQETQYF. Written as DNA, the CDR3 is TGTGCCAGCAGCGTAGTGGGGGGACTGCAAGAGACCCAGTACTTC.

This chain joins TRBV7-3 and TRBJ2-1; tentative D call: TRBD2 (6 bases). Deletions cut 0 bases from V and 1 base from J, with 10 bases between. The CDR3 loop spans 16 amino acids. The germline CDR1 and CDR2 sequences are SGHTA and FQGTGA. The CDR3 DNA reads as TGTGCCAGCAGCTTAACAGGAGGGAGTTCCTACAATGAGCAGTTCTTC. Protein sequence: CASSLTGGSSYNEQFF.

V gene TRBV23-1 combines with J gene TRBJ2-1, with TRBD1 matching over 7 bases. TRBV23-1 is an ORF for which the function is uncertain. The J segment lost 6 bases and the V segment lost 4 bases, leaving 6 bases of the junction unmatched. This CDR3 spans 14 amino acids. The chain's CDR3 is CASSPPTGSNEQFF. CDR3 in DNA: TGCGCCAGCAGTCCCCCGACAGGGAGCAATGAGCAGTTCTTC.

This clone came up a few times. This sequence joins TRBV12-3 or TRBV12-4 and TRBJ2-7; tentative D call: TRBD1 (6 bases). The CDR3 spans 13 residues. V lost 4 bases to trimming and J lost 3 bases, with 10 bases between them. CDR3 sequence (DNA): TGTGCCAGCAGTTCTACAGGGTACTACGAGCAGTACTTC. Amino acids: CASSSTGYYEQYF.

This rearrangement joins TRBV19 to TRBJ2-2, with 9 bases that match TRBD1. Germline CDR1 and CDR2: LNHDA and SQIVND (reference sequence). Trimming cost V 5 bases and J 5 bases; bases outside gene matches: 15. The CDR3 has 18 residues. CDR3 region: CASSPPGQGGFGTGELFF. The CDR3 bases are TGTGCCAGTAGTCCCCCGGGACAGGGCGGGTTTGGGACCGGGGAGCTGTTTTTT.

There are a few counts of this clone. The CDR3: CASSETGSQGKLFF. CDR3 DNA: TGTGCCAGCAGCGAGACAGGGTCTCAGGGAAAACTGTTTTTT. The V gene is TRBV7-9, the J gene TRBJ1-4; 7 bases line up with TRBD1. There are 14 residues in the CDR3. CDR1 and CDR2 from the germline V gene are SEHNR and FQNEAQ (reference sequence). V dropped 5 bases and J dropped 10; count of bases not matched to a gene: 10.

V usage is TRBV10-3 and J usage is TRBJ2-7; 11 bases fit TRBD2. This CDR3 is 15 amino acids long. The V and J ends lost 0 bases and 7 bases, in that order; junction bases with no gene match: 5. Germline CDR1 ENHRY, CDR2 SYGVKD. The CDR3 protein is CAISESLAGGVEQYF. CDR3 in DNA: TGTGCCATCAGTGAGTCGCTAGCGGGAGGAGTTGAGCAGTACTTC.

This chain joins TRBV5-4 and TRBJ2-1, with 11 bases that match TRBD2. Germline CDR1 is SGHNT and CDR2 is YYREEE (reference sequence). There are 16 residues in the CDR3. J lost 6 bases, V lost 4 bases, and 9 bases had no gene match. The CDR3 reads CASSGRTSGSLNEQFF. The CDR3 region has the DNA TGTGCCAGCAGCGGGAGGACTAGCGGGTCCCTCAATGAGCAGTTCTTC.

This sequence joins TRBV30 and TRBJ1-6; tentatively, D is TRBD1 (6 bases). V lost 0 bases and J lost 8, with 8 bases in between. The CDR3 is made up of 13 amino acids. The germline gives CDR1 GTSNPN, CDR2 SVGIG (reference sequence). As DNA, the CDR3 is TGTGCCTGGAGTGTAAACAGGGATTCACCCCTCCACTTT. It yields the protein CAWSVNRDSPLHF.

The V and J genes are TRBV6-1 and TRBJ1-5; D unclear. The CDR3 covers 15 residues. Trimming removed 2 bases from V and 0 bases from J, with 8 bases in between. The germline V gene encodes CDR1 MNHNS and CDR2 SASEGT. The CDR3 loop is CASSERGYSNQPQHF. The CDR3 nucleotides are TGTGCCAGCAGTGAAAGAGGATATAGCAATCAGCCCCAGCATTTT.

The J gene is TRBJ2-7, the V gene TRBV7-8; D is undetermined. Germline CDR1 reads SGHVS; CDR2 reads FQNEAQ. V shed 0 bases and J shed 6 bases, with 15 bases lying between them. The CDR3 spans 15 residues. The DNA of the CDR3 is TGTGCCAGCAGCTTAGCGCTTGTTTCGCCCGGCGAGCAGTACTTC. Protein sequence: CASSLALVSPGEQYF.

This clone has only a few counts. The V gene is TRBV28, the J gene TRBJ2-1; TRBD2 agrees at 9 bases. The CDR3 is 17 amino acids. Germline V CDR1 and CDR2: MDHEN, SYDVKM. V trimming: 4 bases; J trimming: 2 bases; junction bases outside the gene matches: 9. Written as DNA, the CDR3 is TGTGCCAGCAGTTCCCTGGTGGCGGGAGGGGCCTACAATGAGCAGTTCTTC. Translation: CASSSLVAGGAYNEQFF.

The chain couples TRBV28 to TRBJ1-2; the match to TRBD1 covers 8 bases. Germline V gives CDR1 MDHEN, CDR2 SYDVKM. This CDR3 region has 13 residues. J was trimmed by 8 bases and V by 6 bases; bases with no gene match: 8. The CDR3 region has the DNA TGTGCCAGCAGGCCAGACAGGGGAGGGGGCTACACCTTC. The encoded protein is CASRPDRGGGYTF.

As DNA, the CDR3 is TGTGCCAGCAGTCCGCCAGGATTTCGCAATGAAAAACTGTTTTTT. This translates into CASSPPGFRNEKLFF. This rearrangement joins TRBV25-1 to TRBJ1-4; no firm D call. Germline CDR1 MGHDK, CDR2 SYGVNS. V dropped 5 bases and J dropped 5 bases, with 15 bases sitting between them. The CDR3 contains 15 residues.

The rearrangement uses TRBV18 and TRBJ1-2; D may be TRBD1 (5 bases). Germline V gene data show CDR1 as KGHSH and CDR2 as LQKENI. This CDR3 region has 12 residues. The ends were cut back, 1 base at V and 11 bases at J, with 11 bases in the middle. CDR3 residues: CASSPLRGLYTF. For the CDR3, the DNA is TGTGCCAGCTCACCACTTAGGGGATTATACACCTTC.

This chain connects TRBV6-2 or TRBV6-3 to TRBJ1-4; tentative D call: TRBD1 (5 bases). Between the trimmed V and J ends, which lost 0 bases and 10 bases, there was a span of 15 bases. Germline V gives CDR1 MNHEY, CDR2 SVGEGT. The CDR3 is 15 residues long. In nucleotides, the CDR3 is TGTGCCAGCAGTTACTCGGGGGGTGGCGTGGGAAAACTGTTTTTT. Translation gives CASSYSGGGVGKLFF.

The CDR3 sequence: CASSLRPGTGGATNEKLFF. CDR3 bases: TGTGCCAGCAGCTTAAGACCCGGGACAGGGGGCGCGACTAATGAAAAACTGTTTTTT. The J gene is TRBJ1-4, the V gene TRBV11-2, with 12 positions matching TRBD1. The CDR3 has 19 amino acids. V trimming: 2 bases; J trimming: 2 bases; junction bases outside the gene matches: 9. The V gene's germline CDR1 is SGHAT and CDR2 FQNNGV.

This chain joins TRBV9 and TRBJ1-1; D possibly corresponds to TRBD1 (6 bases). Germline V gene data show CDR1 as SGDLS and CDR2 as YYNGEE. The length of the CDR3 is 15 residues. The V end was cut by 3 bases, the J end by 2 bases, with 14 bases between. CDR3 in DNA: TGTGCCAGCAGCGCAACCGGGACACTTAACACTGAAGCTTTCTTT. Translation gives CASSATGTLNTEAFF.

The chain combines TRBV5-1 with TRBJ2-3; 8 nucleotides agree with TRBD2. This CDR3 has 15 amino acids. With V trimmed by 5 bases and J by 1 base, 6 bases remained unmatched. Germline CDR1 and CDR2: SGHRS and YFSETQ. CDR3 region: CASRRAGEGTDTQYF. CDR3 coding DNA: TGCGCCAGCAGGCGAGCGGGAGAAGGCACAGATACGCAGTATTTT. The variable domain in full, with the rest retrieved from reference TRBV5-1 and TRBJ2-3, is KAGVTQTPRYLIKTRGQQVTLSCSPISGHRSVSWYQQTPGQGLQFLFEYFSETQRNKGNFPGRFSGRQFSNSRSEMNVSTLELGDSALYLCASRRAGEGTDTQYFGPGTRLTVL.

The rearrangement joins TRBV5-4 to TRBJ2-7, with TRBD1 matching over 9 bases. The CDR3 covers 15 residues. V trimming: 4 bases; J trimming: 3 bases; junction bases outside the gene matches: 8. In germline, CDR1 is SGHNT, CDR2 YYREEE (reference sequence). The CDR3 sequence: CASSPGTGNFYEQYF. CDR3 nucleotides: TGTGCCAGCAGCCCGGGGACAGGGAATTTCTACGAGCAGTACTTC. Combining the CDR3 with reference TRBV5-4 and TRBJ2-7 gives the whole variable domain ETGVTQSPTHLIKTRGQQVTLRCSSQSGHNTVSWYQQALGQGPQFIFQYYREEENGRGNFPPRFSGLQFPNYSSELNVNALELDDSALYLCASSPGTGNFYEQYFGPGTRLTVT.

The V gene is TRBV18, the J gene TRBJ2-5; D gene uncertain. V shed 2 bases and J shed 3 bases, with 7 bases lying between them. The CDR3 loop spans 13 amino acids. From germline, CDR1 is KGHSH and CDR2 LQKENI. The CDR3, as DNA: TGTGCCAGCTCACCAGGTGGAGAAGAGACCCAGTACTTC. Amino acids: CASSPGGEETQYF.

The chain is built from TRBV23-1 and TRBJ1-3; TRBD1 aligns across 8 bases. TRBV23-1 falls under the ORF class, with uncertain function. This CDR3 is built from 16 residues. V lost 11 bases to trimming and J lost 0 bases; unmatched junction nucleotides: 12. CDR3 protein: CAVGTGPFFSGNTIYF. The CDR3 region has the DNA TGCGCCGTCGGGACAGGACCATTTTTCTCTGGAAACACCATATATTTT.

The rearrangement links TRBV5-4 to TRBJ2-5; perhaps TRBD2 as D (7 bases). Germline V gene sequence: CDR1 SGHNT, CDR2 YYREEE (reference sequence). This CDR3 region has 16 residues. V dropped 5 bases and J dropped 2 bases, with 19 bases sitting between them. This CDR3 is CASSTAGASTQETQYF. The CDR3 DNA follows: TGTGCCAGCAGTACGGCGGGGGCCTCGACTCAAGAGACCCAGTACTTC.